The 21 T cell receptor beta chains in this list originate from one sample, sequenced in a study of Ad26.COV2.S vaccination and SARS-CoV-2 variants. Treatment described: 15 to 20 received Ad26.COV2.S at low or high dose, single or two shots; 5 received placebo; per-sample allocation not given. Sampling occurred on day 63 after the first vaccine or placebo injection. Only in-frame clones appear in the TCRdb table, and some are missing; sequencing was by immunoSEQ multiplex PCR. The sample lists 300,000 to 350,000 clones, roughly 90% seen once, with around 10% in the top ten. Sample: peripheral blood, taken in a trial of Ad26.COV2.S vaccine versus placebo. The receptors here all came from a person between 18 and 65 years old who received the Ad26.COV2.S COVID-19 vaccine or a placebo.

This chain connects TRBV24-1 to TRBJ2-2; tentative D call: TRBD1 (5 bases). The CDR3 is made up of 17 amino acids. Trimming cost V 0 bases and J 0 bases, with 10 bases left between them. Germline loops: CDR1 KGHDR, CDR2 SFDVKD. DNA for the CDR3: TGTGCCACCAGTGATTTGGGGTTACAGGCGAACACCGGGGAGCTGTTTTTT. This encodes CATSDLGLQANTGELFF.

The genes are TRBV5-1 and TRBJ2-1; 7 nucleotides align to TRBD1. V lost 2 bases and J lost 8; bases outside the gene matches: 7. The CDR3 spans 14 residues. CDR1 and CDR2 from the germline V gene are SGHRS and YFSETQ. As DNA, the CDR3 is TGCGCCAGCAGCTTAACAGGGGAATGGGATGAGCAGTTCTTC. Translation gives CASSLTGEWDEQFF.

This clone came up once. The chain is built from TRBV6-5 and TRBJ1-6, with D unclear. Trimming cost V 0 bases and J 8 bases, with 14 bases left between them. CDR1 and CDR2 (germline): MNHEY, SVGAGI. CDR3 length: 16 residues. The CDR3 DNA reads TGTGCCAGCAGTTACTCCTCCTACAGTACCCATTCACCCCTCCACTTT. Protein product: CASSYSSYSTHSPLHF.

This chain links TRBV28 with TRBJ1-6; no reliable D call. Trimming pared 6 bases from V and 6 bases from J, leaving 15 bases between. Germline V gene data show CDR1 as MDHEN and CDR2 as SYDVKM. CDR3 length equals 15 residues. CDR3: CASRPRRFVNSPLHF. The CDR3 DNA sequence: TGTGCCAGCAGACCGAGGCGGTTCGTTAATTCACCCCTCCACTTT.

The J gene is TRBJ2-5, the V gene TRBV4-3, with a weak D call TRBD1 (8 bases). CDR3 length equals 15 residues. The germline CDR1 and CDR2 sequences are LGHNA and YSLEER. V lost 3 bases to trimming and J lost 5 bases, with 16 bases between them. The CDR3 nucleotides read TGCGCCAGCAGCCAGATAGACAGGGGAGGGGAGACCCAGTACTTC. Protein: CASSQIDRGGETQYF.

This chain joins TRBV7-3 and TRBJ2-7, with D tentatively TRBD1 (5 bases). The CDR3 runs 14 residues. CDR1 is SGHTA and CDR2 is FQGTGA in the germline V gene. The V and J ends lost 2 bases and 2 bases respectively, with 10 bases between them. The DNA of the CDR3 is TGTGCCAGCAGCTTACTTCCAGGGACCTACGAGCAGTACTTC. Translation gives CASSLLPGTYEQYF.

This chain links TRBV7-9 with TRBJ2-7; D remains ambiguous. V was pared by 5 bases and J by 5 bases, with 10 bases between. The germline CDR1 and CDR2 sequences are SEHNR and FQNEAQ (reference sequence). There are 12 residues in the CDR3. The CDR3 region has the DNA TGTGCCAGCAGCCCGCAGGTCCACGAGCAGTACTTC. Translation: CASSPQVHEQYF.

The chain is built from TRBV27 and TRBJ1-5; D gene uncertain. This CDR3 has 13 amino acids. Deletions cut 4 bases from V and 6 bases from J, with 10 bases between. Germline V gene lookup returns CDR1 MNHEY and CDR2 SMNVEV (reference sequence). The DNA for the CDR3 is TGTGCCAGCAGTTGGTCTTACGTTCAGCCCCAGCATTTT. Translation: CASSWSYVQPQHF.

V usage is TRBV3-1 (or the pseudogene TRBV3-2) and J usage is TRBJ2-5; 9 nucleotides line up with TRBD2. J lost 1 base, V lost 0 bases, and 9 bases had no gene match. Per germline, CDR1 LGHDT and CDR2 YNNKEL (reference sequence). The CDR3 is 18 amino acids. Here the CDR3 reads CASSQEEGQRGVQETQYF. In nucleotides, the CDR3 is TGTGCCAGCAGCCAAGAAGAGGGACAGCGGGGGGTCCAAGAGACCCAGTACTTC.

This rearrangement joins TRBV4-2 to TRBJ2-5, with D hard to call. Germline assignment: CDR1 LGHNA and CDR2 YNFKEQ. This CDR3 contains 14 residues. V shed 1 base and J shed 2 bases, with 8 bases lying between them. The CDR3 DNA reads TGTGCCAGCAGCCAAGTGGCCGGGCAAGAGACCCAGTACTTC. Translation: CASSQVAGQETQYF.

Only one count was recorded for this clone. The chain combines TRBV3-1 (or the pseudogene TRBV3-2) with TRBJ1-2; 7 bases map to TRBD1. The CDR3 is 15 residues long. Germline loops: CDR1 LGHDT, CDR2 YNNKEL (reference sequence). V lost 4 bases to trimming and J lost 4 bases; unmatched junction nucleotides: 9. The CDR3 protein is CASSPSGTVGYGYTF. The CDR3 coding sequence is TGTGCCAGCAGCCCGTCCGGGACAGTCGGCTATGGCTACACCTTC.

The rearrangement links TRBV9 to TRBJ2-1; TRBD2 matches at 10 bases. J was trimmed by 6 bases and V by 3 bases; bases with no gene match: 6. The CDR3 consists of 15 residues. Germline CDR1 SGDLS, CDR2 YYNGEE. The CDR3 sequence is CASSALAGVGNEQFF. CDR3 in DNA: TGTGCCAGCAGCGCCCTAGCGGGAGTCGGCAATGAGCAGTTCTTC.

V usage is TRBV27 and J usage is TRBJ1-1; D might be TRBD1 (6 bases). The CDR3 is made up of 14 amino acids. V shed 6 bases and J shed 4 bases, with 15 bases lying between them. Germline loops: CDR1 MNHEY, CDR2 SMNVEV (reference sequence). CDR3 DNA: TGTGCCAGCAGGTGGCAGGGGATAGCCACTGAAGCTTTCTTT. It translates to CASRWQGIATEAFF.

The chain links TRBV6-4 to TRBJ2-1; TRBD2 matches 7 bases. This CDR3 is 15 amino acids long. Per the germline V gene, CDR1 is MRHNA and CDR2 is SNTAGT. V shed 2 bases and J 7 bases; nucleotides not matched to a gene: 8. The CDR3 loop reads CASSDLTSSINEQFF. The DNA for the CDR3 is TGTGCCAGCAGTGACCTGACTAGCAGTATTAATGAGCAGTTCTTC.

CDR3 sequence (DNA): TGCAGTGTGGGGGGCACAGATACGCAGTATTTT. Protein sequence: CSVGGTDTQYF. The chain joins TRBV20-1 to TRBJ2-3; the D call may be TRBD1 or TRBD2 (5 bases each). The CDR3 extends over 11 amino acids. Trimming removed 7 bases from V and 1 base from J, with 6 bases in between. CDR1 is DFQATT and CDR2 is SNEGSKA in the germline V gene (reference sequence).

This chain connects TRBV11-1 to TRBJ2-3; 10 bases fit TRBD1. V shed 6 bases, J shed 11 bases, and the junction held 5 bases outside the gene matches. Germline CDR1 SGHAT, CDR2 FQDESV (reference sequence). The CDR3 is made up of 12 amino acids. Here the CDR3 reads CASRPTGGMQYF. The CDR3 coding sequence is TGTGCCAGCAGACCGACAGGGGGCATGCAGTATTTT. Full variable domain (remainder filled in from reference TRBV11-1 and TRBJ2-3): EAEVAQSPRYKITEKSQAVAFWCDPISGHATLYWYRQILGQGPELLVQFQDESVVDDSQLPKDRFSAERLKGVDSTLKIQPAELGDSAMYLCASRPTGGMQYFGPGTRLTVL.

With respect to this clone: Different DNA sequences within this sample yield the same CDR3. J is TRBJ1-6 and V is TRBV19; no firm D call. V lost 3 bases, J lost 7 bases, and 4 bases lay in between. CDR1 and CDR2 from the germline V gene are LNHDA and SQIVND (reference sequence). The CDR3 has 12 amino acids. The CDR3 DNA reads TGTGCCAGTAGTATGGTCAATTCACCCCTCCACTTT. Its translation is CASSMVNSPLHF.

V usage is TRBV29-1 and J usage is TRBJ1-2; a weak D match, TRBD1 (5 bases). The CDR3 runs 13 residues. Germline V lookup: CDR1 SQVTM, CDR2 ANQGSEA. Trimming shortened V by 4 bases and J by 7 bases, and 16 bases separated the two germline ends. The CDR3 region is CSVVTLGATGYTF. CDR3 DNA: TGCAGCGTTGTTACCCTCGGGGCTACTGGCTACACCTTC. Full variable domain (rest looked up from reference TRBV29-1 and TRBJ1-2): SAVISQKPSRDICQRGTSLTIQCQVDSQVTMMFWYRQQPGQSLTLIATANQGSEATYESGFVIDKFPISRPNLTFSTLTVSNMSPEDSSIYLCSVVTLGATGYTFGSGTRLTVV.

V is TRBV7-9 and J is TRBJ1-1; 11 nucleotides match TRBD1. The germline V gene has CDR1 SEHNR and CDR2 FQNEAQ (reference sequence). This CDR3 is built from 16 residues. The ends lost 6 bases at V and 2 bases at J; junction bases unmatched: 8. The CDR3 loop is CASRPGTGGQNTEAFF. In nucleotides, the CDR3 is TGTGCCAGCAGACCCGGGACAGGGGGTCAAAACACTGAAGCTTTCTTT.

The chain combines TRBV5-6 with TRBJ2-1, with D unclear. Germline V gene sequence: CDR1 SGHDT, CDR2 YYEEEE. V was trimmed by 3 bases and J by 1 base, leaving 20 bases between them. CDR3 length: 18 amino acids. CDR3 loop: CASSSLSFRIPSYNEQFF. DNA for the CDR3: TGTGCCAGCAGCTCTCTCTCGTTCCGGATCCCGTCCTACAATGAGCAGTTCTTC.

This sequence joins TRBV7-9 and TRBJ2-5; 11 nucleotides align to TRBD2. CDR3 length equals 15 residues. The germline V gene has CDR1 SEHNR and CDR2 FQNEAQ (reference sequence). J gave up 4 bases and V 5 bases, and 6 bases lay outside the gene matches. The CDR3 nucleotides are TGTGCCAGCAGCAGAACTAGCGGGGGACCAGAGACCCAGTACTTC. It encodes CASSRTSGGPETQYF.